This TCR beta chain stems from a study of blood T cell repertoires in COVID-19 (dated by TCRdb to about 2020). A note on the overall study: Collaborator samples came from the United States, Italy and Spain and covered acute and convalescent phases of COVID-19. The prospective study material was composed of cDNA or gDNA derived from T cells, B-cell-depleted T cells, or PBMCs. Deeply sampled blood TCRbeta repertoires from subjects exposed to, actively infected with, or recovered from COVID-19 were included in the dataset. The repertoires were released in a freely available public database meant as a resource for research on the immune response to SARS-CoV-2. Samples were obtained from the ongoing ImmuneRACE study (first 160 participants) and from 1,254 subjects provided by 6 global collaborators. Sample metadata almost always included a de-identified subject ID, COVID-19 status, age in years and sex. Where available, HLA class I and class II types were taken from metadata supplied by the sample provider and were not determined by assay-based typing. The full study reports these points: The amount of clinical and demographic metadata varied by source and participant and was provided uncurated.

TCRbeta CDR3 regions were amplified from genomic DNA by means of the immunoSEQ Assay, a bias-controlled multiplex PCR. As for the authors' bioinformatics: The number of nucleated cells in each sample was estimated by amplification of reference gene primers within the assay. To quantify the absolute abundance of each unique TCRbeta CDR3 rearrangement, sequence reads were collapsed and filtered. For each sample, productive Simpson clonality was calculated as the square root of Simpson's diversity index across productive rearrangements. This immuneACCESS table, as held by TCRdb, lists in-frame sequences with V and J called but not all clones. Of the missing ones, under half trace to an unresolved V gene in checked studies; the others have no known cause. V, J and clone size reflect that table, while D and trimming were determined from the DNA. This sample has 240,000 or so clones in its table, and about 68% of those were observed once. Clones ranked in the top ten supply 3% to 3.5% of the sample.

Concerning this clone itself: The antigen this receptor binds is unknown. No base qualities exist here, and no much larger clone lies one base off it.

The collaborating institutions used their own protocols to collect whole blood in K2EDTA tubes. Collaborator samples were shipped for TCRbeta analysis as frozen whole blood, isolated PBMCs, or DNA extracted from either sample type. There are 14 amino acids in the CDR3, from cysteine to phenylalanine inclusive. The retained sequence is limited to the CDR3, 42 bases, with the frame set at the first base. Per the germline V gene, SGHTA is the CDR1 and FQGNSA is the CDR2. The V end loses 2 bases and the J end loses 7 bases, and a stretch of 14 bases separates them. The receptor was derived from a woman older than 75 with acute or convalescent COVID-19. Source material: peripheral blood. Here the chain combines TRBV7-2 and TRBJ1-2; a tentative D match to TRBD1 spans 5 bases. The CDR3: CASSLKGQGGGYTF. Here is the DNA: TGTGCCAGCAGCTTAAAAGGGCAGGGTGGTGGCTACACCTTC. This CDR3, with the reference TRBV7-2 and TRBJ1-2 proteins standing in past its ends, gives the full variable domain GAGVSQSPSNKVTEKGKDVELRCDPISGHTALYWYRQSLGQGLEFLIYFQGNSAPDKSGLPSDRFSAERTGGSVSTLTIQRTQQEDSAVYLCASSLKGQGGGYTFGSGTRLTVV.